Listed here are 21 T cell receptor beta chains from one sample, sequenced in a study of OX40 agonist ivuxolimab in advanced cancers. TCRdb's table, derived via immunoSEQ multiplex PCR, lists solely in-frame clones and lacks some. The sample carries about 77,000 clones, roughly 94% recorded once. Sequencing was performed on CD4+ or CD8+ T cells sorted from blood, taken in a trial of the OX40 agonist ivuxolimab. Receptor source: an adult with an advanced solid tumor such as melanoma, head and neck, liver or kidney cancer.

The rearrangement links TRBV9 to TRBJ2-2; the D is unclear. V was shortened by 0 bases and J by 0 bases, with 12 bases between the two germline ends. Per the germline V gene, CDR1 is SGDLS and CDR2 is YYNGEE. This CDR3 is built from 17 residues. CDR3 sequence reads: CASSVGKTLPNTGELFF. CDR3 nucleotide sequence: TGTGCCAGCAGCGTAGGAAAAACGCTACCGAACACCGGGGAGCTGTTTTTT.

The V gene is TRBV28, the J gene TRBJ2-1, with 9 bases identical to TRBD2. The CDR3 is 15 amino acids. Trimming took 8 bases from V and 3 from J; bases not matched to a gene: 8. The germline V gene has CDR1 MDHEN and CDR2 SYDVKM. The CDR3 protein is CASHPGTSSYNEQFF. CDR3 DNA sequence: TGTGCCAGCCACCCAGGGACTAGCAGCTACAATGAGCAGTTCTTC.

This clone was seen only a few times. This sample includes further DNA sequences coding for the same CDR3. The chain employs TRBV4-3 and TRBJ1-2; D not resolved. The germline V gene encodes CDR1 LGHNA and CDR2 YSLEER. V lost 0 bases, J lost 1 base, and 6 bases lay in between. This CDR3 has 14 residues. The CDR3 sequence is CASSQDSSNYGYTF. In DNA, the CDR3 is TGCGCCAGCAGCCAAGATTCCAGTAACTATGGCTACACCTTC.

The CDR3 coding sequence is TGTGCCAGCAGCTTGCAGGGTGGGAGCAATCAGCCCCAGCATTTT. Its protein is CASSLQGGSNQPQHF. The chain is built from TRBV5-6 and TRBJ1-5; possibly TRBD1 for D (5 bases). Between the trimmed V and J ends, which lost 1 base and 1 base, there was a span of 9 bases. The CDR3 totals 15 residues. Germline CDR1 SGHDT, CDR2 YYEEEE.

This clone is labeled as medium-sized. CDR3 residues: CASSQWTGGDEKLFF. The CDR3 region has the DNA TGCGCCAGCAGCCAGTGGACAGGGGGGGATGAAAAACTGTTTTTT. The chain has TRBV4-1 and TRBJ1-4; 10 bases map to TRBD1. Trimming at V came to 3 bases and at J to 6 bases, leaving 4 bases not matched to a gene. CDR1 is MGHRA and CDR2 is YSYEKL in the germline V gene. This CDR3 spans 15 amino acids.

The chain carries TRBV27 and TRBJ2-7; 8 nucleotides align to TRBD2. The trim removed 8 bases at V and 5 bases at J, leaving 8 bases unmatched. This CDR3 spans 13 amino acids. The V gene's germline CDR1 is MNHEY and CDR2 SMNVEV (reference sequence). The CDR3 reads CASGIAGIDEQYF. Here the CDR3 DNA reads TGTGCCAGCGGCATAGCGGGAATCGACGAGCAGTACTTC.

DNA for the CDR3: TGTGCCAGCAGTGACACAGGGGATGGCAAGGAGCAGTACTTC. Translation: CASSDTGDGKEQYF. V is TRBV2 and J is TRBJ2-7; TRBD1 agrees at 7 bases. The CDR3 has 14 amino acids. V lost 3 bases and J lost 7; bases outside the gene matches: 9. Germline V gene lookup returns CDR1 SNHLY and CDR2 FYNNEI.

The chain couples TRBV6-1 to TRBJ2-7, with 10 nucleotides matching TRBD2. This CDR3 contains 13 residues. V lost 7 bases and J lost 7; bases outside the gene matches: 7. Germline values: CDR1 MNHNS, CDR2 SASEGT. CDR3 loop: CASTAGGPGEQYF. CDR3 DNA sequence: TGTGCCAGCACAGCGGGGGGGCCTGGAGAGCAGTACTTC.

This chain uses TRBV5-1 with TRBJ1-1; D gene unclear. This CDR3 contains 15 residues. Germline CDR1 and CDR2: SGHRS and YFSETQ. Trimming cost V 0 bases and J 0 bases, with 9 bases left between them. CDR3 nucleotides: TGCGCCAGCAGCTTGGATGTGGAAATGAACACTGAAGCTTTCTTT. Encoded protein: CASSLDVEMNTEAFF.

This chain joins TRBV28 and TRBJ1-4, with D perhaps matching TRBD1 (5 bases). Trimming stripped 5 bases from V and 0 bases from J, with 13 bases between. The V gene's germline CDR1 is MDHEN and CDR2 SYDVKM. This CDR3 comprises 16 residues. This CDR3 is CASSPPGGATNEKLFF. In nucleotides, the CDR3 is TGTGCCAGCAGTCCCCCTGGGGGGGCAACTAATGAAAAACTGTTTTTT. The full variable domain, with the rest looked up from reference TRBV28 and TRBJ1-4, is DVKVTQSSRYLVKRTGEKVFLECVQDMDHENMFWYRQDPGLGLRLIYFSYDVKMKEKGDIPEGYSVSREKKERFSLILESASTNQTSMYLCASSPPGGATNEKLFFGSGTQLSVL.

The J gene is TRBJ2-1, the V gene TRBV2; 9 nucleotides align to TRBD1. J gave up 5 bases and V 4 bases, and 3 bases lay outside the gene matches. Germline CDR1 and CDR2: SNHLY and FYNNEI. There are 14 residues in the CDR3. The CDR3 DNA follows: TGTGCCAGCAGTGTGGGACAGGGTGACAATGAGCAGTTCTTC. Its protein is CASSVGQGDNEQFF.

The chain recombines TRBV7-9 with TRBJ2-5; D possibly corresponds to TRBD1 (6 bases). Per germline, CDR1 SEHNR and CDR2 FQNEAQ (reference sequence). V was shortened by 4 bases and J by 1 base, with 10 bases between the two germline ends. The CDR3 is made up of 14 amino acids. CDR3 sequence (DNA): TGTGCCAGCAGCTCGAGACAGGCCCAAGAGACCCAGTACTTC. This gives the protein CASSSRQAQETQYF. The whole variable domain, remainder taken from reference TRBV7-9 and TRBJ2-5, is DTGVSQNPRHKITKRGQNVTFRCDPISEHNRLYWYRQTLGQGPEFLTYFQNEAQLEKSRLLSDRFSAERPKGSFSTLEIQRTEQGDSAMYLCASSSRQAQETQYFGPGTRLLVL.

The chain uses TRBV6-5 and TRBJ1-1; no clear D gene. This CDR3 is 14 amino acids long. Germline V gene data show CDR1 as MNHEY and CDR2 as SVGAGI. Deletions cut 4 bases from V and 8 bases from J, with 17 bases between. The CDR3 here is CASSFSSGSAEAFF. CDR3 DNA sequence: TGTGCCAGCAGTTTCTCATCCGGGTCGGCGGAAGCTTTCTTT.

CDR3 residues: CASSLAVSSYNEQFF. CDR3 nucleotide sequence: TGTGCCAGCAGCTTAGCAGTCAGCTCCTACAATGAGCAGTTCTTC. The rearrangement joins TRBV7-9 to TRBJ2-1; D not certain. The V end was cut by 0 bases, the J end by 0 bases, with 6 bases between. This CDR3 has 15 amino acids. Germline CDR1 reads SEHNR; CDR2 reads FQNEAQ (reference sequence).

The chain joins TRBV13 to TRBJ2-1; D is ambiguous. With 4 bases removed from V and 8 bases from J, the gap between germline ends came to 6 bases. This CDR3 comprises 11 residues. Germline values: CDR1 PRHDT, CDR2 FYEKMQ (reference sequence). The DNA of the CDR3 is TGTGCCAGCAGCTCGAGTTATGAGCAGTTCTTC. Its translation: CASSSSYEQFF. The full variable domain, completed using reference TRBV13 and TRBJ2-1, is AAGVIQSPRHLIKEKRETATLKCYPIPRHDTVYWYQQGPGQDPQFLISFYEKMQSDKGSIPDRFSAQQFSDYHSELNMSSLELGDSALYFCASSSSYEQFFGPGTRLTVL.

This rearrangement joins TRBV29-1 to TRBJ2-7; TRBD1 matches 8 bases. V dropped 5 bases and J dropped 4; count of bases not matched to a gene: 7. The CDR3 is 13 amino acids. CDR1 is SQVTM, CDR2 ANQGSEA, per germline. CDR3 loop: CSVFADREYEQYF. In DNA form, the CDR3 reads TGCAGCGTTTTTGCGGACAGGGAATACGAGCAGTACTTC.

The CDR3 DNA sequence: TGTGCCAGCAGTTGGGGGGCGGGCGGCACTGAAGCTTTCTTT. This translates into CASSWGAGGTEAFF. The V call is TRBV6-5, the J call TRBJ1-1; maybe TRBD1 (6 bases). V gave up 4 bases and J gave up 4 bases, with 13 bases separating them. Germline CDR1 MNHEY, CDR2 SVGAGI. This CDR3 is 14 amino acids long.

The gene calls are TRBV9 and TRBJ2-3; 9 nucleotides agree with TRBD2. CDR1 is SGDLS and CDR2 is YYNGEE in the germline V gene. The CDR3 loop spans 16 amino acids. J was trimmed by 5 bases and V by 3 bases; bases with no gene match: 10. In DNA form, the CDR3 reads TGTGCCAGCAGCGGGCTTAGCGGGAGCAGTCTAGATACGCAGTATTTT. Translated: CASSGLSGSSLDTQYF.

The chain uses TRBV5-1 and TRBJ1-1; a possible D gene is TRBD1 (6 bases). V lost 1 base and J 0 bases, leaving 10 bases between the germline ends. The germline V gene encodes CDR1 SGHRS and CDR2 YFSETQ. There are 15 residues in the CDR3. The CDR3 nucleotides read TGCGCCAGCAGCTTGACAGGGAGAATGAACACTGAAGCTTTCTTT. Translation gives CASSLTGRMNTEAFF.

The rearrangement links TRBV6-5 to TRBJ1-3; the match to TRBD1 covers 7 bases. CDR3 size: 14 residues. Germline assignment: CDR1 MNHEY and CDR2 SVGAGI. After removal of 6 bases from V and 2 bases from J, the junction contained 4 bases not matched to a gene. The CDR3 DNA reads as TGTGCCAGCAGCCCAGGGACAGCTGGAAACACCATATATTTT. Protein sequence: CASSPGTAGNTIYF.

The genes are TRBV19 and TRBJ2-1, with D unresolved. The CDR3 runs to 13 residues. The germline V gene has CDR1 LNHDA and CDR2 SQIVND (reference sequence). V lost 2 bases to trimming and J lost 7 bases, with 9 bases between them. CDR3: CASSITPGNEQFF. The CDR3 region has the DNA TGTGCCAGTAGTATAACCCCAGGAAATGAGCAGTTCTTC.